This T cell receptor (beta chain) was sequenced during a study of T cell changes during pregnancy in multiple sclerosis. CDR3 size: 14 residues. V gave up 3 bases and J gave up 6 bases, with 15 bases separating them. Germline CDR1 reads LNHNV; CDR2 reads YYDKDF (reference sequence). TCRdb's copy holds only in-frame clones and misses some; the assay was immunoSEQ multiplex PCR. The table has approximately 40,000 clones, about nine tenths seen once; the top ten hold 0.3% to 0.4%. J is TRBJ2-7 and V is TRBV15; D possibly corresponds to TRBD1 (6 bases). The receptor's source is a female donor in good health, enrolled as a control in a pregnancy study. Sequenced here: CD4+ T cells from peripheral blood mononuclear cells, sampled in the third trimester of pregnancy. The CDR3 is CATSRRGQSAEQYF. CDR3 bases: TGTGCCACCAGCAGGCGCGGACAGTCCGCCGAGCAGTACTTC.